The entry that follows covers one T cell receptor (beta chain) sequence. What it binds is not known. The germline V gene encodes CDR1 SGDLS and CDR2 YYNGEE. V trimming: 2 bases; J trimming: 2 bases; junction bases outside the gene matches: 5. This CDR3 has 16 residues. TCRdb's table, derived via immunoSEQ multiplex PCR, lists solely in-frame clones and lacks some. Of 110,000 to 150,000 clones in the sample, about 89% were seen once. The source of the sample is a study of cytomegalovirus exposure and HLA in healthy donors. About the study: The 90 to 150 validation repertoires were produced on the same platform as the 700 or so repertoires of the first cohort. This was reported in a later analysis.

Study-level results: The study recorded about 150 TCR beta chains that were cytomegalovirus-associated. Generally TCR sequences proved uncommon, though certain public TCRs appeared in numerous donors. The classifier was said to identify cytomegalovirus status with high specificity and sensitivity.

This chain links TRBV9 with TRBJ2-3; 10 positions agree with TRBD1. Sequenced: PBMCs. The receptor's source is a man aged 18 to 35 in good health and CMV-seronegative. The CDR3 region has the DNA TGTGCCAGCAGCGTCCGCGGACAGGGGGACACAGATACGCAGTATTTT. The encoded protein is CASSVRGQGDTDTQYF. The full variable domain, in which reference TRBV9 and TRBJ2-3 provide the parts outside the CDR3, is DSGVTQTPKHLITATGQRVTLRCSPRSGDLSVYWYQQSLDQGLQFLIQYYNGEERAKGNILERFSAQQFPDLHSELNLSSLELGDSALYFCASSVRGQGDTDTQYFGPGTRLTVL.